This passage covers 11 T cell receptor beta chains from one sample sequenced in a study of tumor-infiltrating lymphocytes in localized non-small cell lung cancer. Assay used: immunoSEQ multiplex PCR; TCRdb lists only in-frame clones, some missing. In the table there are more than 2,500 clones, just over 70% of which are singletons. The sequenced sample was uninvolved lung tissue not adjacent to the tumor. The source of these receptors is a human donor with non-small cell lung cancer.

The V gene is TRBV7-9, the J gene TRBJ1-5; D not certain. Trimming cost V 1 base and J 0 bases, with 4 bases left between them. Germline lookup yields CDR1 SEHNR and CDR2 FQNEAQ (reference sequence). The CDR3 totals 14 residues. Here the CDR3 DNA reads TGTGCCAGCAGCTTAGGATATAGCAATCAGCCCCAGCATTTT. Protein: CASSLGYSNQPQHF.

This clone was counted once. The V gene is TRBV5-1, the J gene TRBJ2-2; 7 bases fit TRBD2. Germline CDR1 SGHRS, CDR2 YFSETQ. The V segment lost 4 bases and the J segment 0 bases; nucleotides outside the gene matches: 3. The CDR3 covers 15 residues. The CDR3 loop is CASSASGANTGELFF. CDR3 coding DNA: TGCGCCAGCAGCGCCAGCGGGGCGAACACCGGGGAGCTGTTTTTT.

The chain couples TRBV7-2 to TRBJ1-2, with a tentative D call TRBD1 (5 bases). V lost 8 bases and J 2 bases, leaving 15 bases between the germline ends. This CDR3 has 14 amino acids. The germline gives CDR1 SGHTA, CDR2 FQGNSA. The CDR3 DNA is TGTGCCAGCCGGAGGGCAGGGTGGAACTATGGCTACACCTTC. This sequence encodes CASRRAGWNYGYTF.

The gene calls are TRBV10-3 and TRBJ2-1; possible D gene TRBD2, 5 bases. Trimming stripped 8 bases from V and 0 bases from J, with 11 bases between. The CDR3 sequence is 14 residues long. Germline V gene data show CDR1 as ENHRY and CDR2 as SYGVKD. This CDR3 reads CAIGTDYSYNEQFF. The CDR3 DNA reads as TGTGCCATCGGTACCGACTACTCCTACAATGAGCAGTTCTTC.

This rearrangement joins TRBV30 to TRBJ2-7; D gene ambiguous. Trimming shortened V by 1 base and J by 2 bases, and 9 bases separated the two germline ends. The CDR3 consists of 13 residues. Germline-derived CDR1 and CDR2 are GTSNPN and SVGIG (reference sequence). The CDR3: CAWSALGAYEQYV. CDR3 DNA sequence: TGTGCCTGGAGTGCCTTAGGTGCCTACGAGCAGTACGTC.

This clone appeared a single time. The chain combines TRBV6-1 with TRBJ2-1, with D tentatively TRBD2 (6 bases). Per germline, CDR1 MNHNS and CDR2 SASEGT. This CDR3 comprises 13 residues. V was shortened by 6 bases and J by 4 bases, with 10 bases between the two germline ends. CDR3 region: CASSPTRYNEQFF. As DNA, the CDR3 is TGTGCCAGCAGCCCGACTAGATACAATGAGCAGTTCTTC.

This clone was observed a handful of times. The genes are TRBV5-5 and TRBJ1-2; 7 positions match TRBD1. The CDR3 is made up of 14 amino acids. J was trimmed by 3 bases and V by 4 bases; bases with no gene match: 6. Germline CDR1 SGHKS, CDR2 YYEKEE (reference sequence). The CDR3 DNA follows: TGTGCCAGCAGCGCCGGACAGGACTACTATGGCTACACCTTC. Its protein product is CASSAGQDYYGYTF.

V gene TRBV16 combines with J gene TRBJ2-1; 9 nucleotides agree with TRBD2. Germline V gene lookup returns CDR1 KGHSY and CDR2 FQNENV. J lost 6 bases, V lost 2 bases, and 11 bases had no gene match. There are 17 residues in the CDR3. CDR3 DNA: TGTGCCAGCAGCCAAGCCCCCTTAGCGGGAGATCCCAATGAGCAGTTCTTC. This gives the protein CASSQAPLAGDPNEQFF.

The rearrangement joins TRBV4-3 to TRBJ1-2; possible D gene TRBD1, 5 bases. Between the trimmed V and J ends, which lost 3 bases and 4 bases, there was a span of 9 bases. From germline, CDR1 is LGHNA and CDR2 YSLEER. The CDR3 loop spans 13 amino acids. The CDR3 loop is CASSQYQGYGYTF. In DNA, the CDR3 is TGCGCCAGCAGCCAGTACCAGGGCTATGGCTACACCTTC.

V usage is TRBV5-6 and J usage is TRBJ2-5, with 10 bases matching TRBD2. After removal of 4 bases from V and 4 bases from J, the junction contained 7 bases not matched to a gene. The germline gives CDR1 SGHDT, CDR2 YYEEEE. The CDR3 covers 15 residues. For the CDR3, the DNA is TGTGCCAGCAGCCTAAGCGGGAGGGCCTCAGAGACCCAGTACTTC. This translates into CASSLSGRASETQYF.

CDR3 protein: CASSFQLAGAYNEQFF. The CDR3 DNA follows: TGTGCCAGCAGCTTCCAACTAGCGGGAGCCTACAATGAGCAGTTCTTC. The rearrangement joins TRBV5-6 to TRBJ2-1, with 11 positions matching TRBD2. V dropped 2 bases and J dropped 2; count of bases not matched to a gene: 3. The CDR3 sequence is 16 residues long. Germline V lookup: CDR1 SGHDT, CDR2 YYEEEE.